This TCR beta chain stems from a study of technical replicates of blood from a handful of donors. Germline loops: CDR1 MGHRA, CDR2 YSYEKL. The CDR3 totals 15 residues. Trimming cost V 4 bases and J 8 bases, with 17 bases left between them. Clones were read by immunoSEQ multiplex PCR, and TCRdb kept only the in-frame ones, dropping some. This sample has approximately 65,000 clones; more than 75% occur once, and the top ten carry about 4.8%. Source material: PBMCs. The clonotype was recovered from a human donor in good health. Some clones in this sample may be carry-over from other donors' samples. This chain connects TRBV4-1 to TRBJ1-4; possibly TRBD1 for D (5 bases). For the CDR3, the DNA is TGCGCCAGCAGCCCTGGCCGGGGGAGCGGGGAAAAACTGTTTTTT. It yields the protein CASSPGRGSGEKLFF.